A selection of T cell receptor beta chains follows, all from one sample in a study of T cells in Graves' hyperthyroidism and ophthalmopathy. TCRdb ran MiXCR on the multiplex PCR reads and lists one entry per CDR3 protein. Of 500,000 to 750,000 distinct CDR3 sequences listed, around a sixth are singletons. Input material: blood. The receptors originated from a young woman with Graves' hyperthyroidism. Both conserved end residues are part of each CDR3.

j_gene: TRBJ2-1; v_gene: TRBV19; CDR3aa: CASSDSRSDYYNEQFF
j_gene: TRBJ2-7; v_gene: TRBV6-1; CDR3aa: CASRQTGSFTYEQYF
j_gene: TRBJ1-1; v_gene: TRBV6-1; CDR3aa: CASTDQKRQALGPWNTEAFF
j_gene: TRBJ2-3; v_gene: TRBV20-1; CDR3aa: CSAKGPFITDTQYF
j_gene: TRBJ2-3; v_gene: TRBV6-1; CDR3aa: CASRNRASGKQDTQYF
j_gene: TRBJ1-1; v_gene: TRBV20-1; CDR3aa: CSARGLGYTEAFF
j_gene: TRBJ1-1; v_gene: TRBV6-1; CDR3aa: CASSVSMALNEAFF
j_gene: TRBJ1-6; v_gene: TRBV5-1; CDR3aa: CASSSRDSYSPLHF
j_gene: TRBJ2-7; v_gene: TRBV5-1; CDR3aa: CASSSGTGSEQCF
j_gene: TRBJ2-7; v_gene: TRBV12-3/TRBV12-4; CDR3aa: CASSERQDAYEQYF
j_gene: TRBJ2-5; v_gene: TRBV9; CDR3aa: CASSLVAAAQGTQYF
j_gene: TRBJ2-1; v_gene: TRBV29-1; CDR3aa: CSVRNLEKRRNEQFF
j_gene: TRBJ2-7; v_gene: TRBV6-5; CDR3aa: CASSYDGGTPSYEQYF
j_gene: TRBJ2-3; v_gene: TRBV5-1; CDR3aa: CASSLALAWSTDTQYF
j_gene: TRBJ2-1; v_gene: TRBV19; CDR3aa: CASSIVGGGYPFF